These 28 T cell receptor beta chains share one sample of origin, sequenced in a study of T cell responses to AZD1222 COVID-19 vaccine. Generated by immunoSEQ multiplex PCR, the TCRdb table keeps only in-frame clones and is missing some. This table has some 150,000 clones, 94% appearing once. The sequencing used peripheral blood, collected on day 0 of AZD1222 vaccination. The receptors stem from an adult in good health.

The chain couples TRBV5-4 to TRBJ2-6, with a tentative D call TRBD1 (6 bases). V lost 2 bases and J lost 0, with 9 bases in between. This CDR3 region has 16 residues. Germline V CDR1 and CDR2: SGHNT, YYREEE (reference sequence). CDR3 amino acids: CASSFKGGSGANVLTF. CDR3 in DNA: TGTGCCAGCAGCTTCAAAGGGGGCTCTGGGGCCAACGTCCTGACTTTC.

Notes on this clone: Germline is not matched at one junction end, which may reflect a read error. The chain has TRBV7-9 and TRBJ1-6; D possibly corresponds to TRBD1 (5 bases). CDR3 size: 12 residues. The germline V gene encodes CDR1 SEHNR and CDR2 FQNEAQ (reference sequence). The CDR3 loop reads CASSPPRGNLRF. CDR3 nucleotide sequence: TGTGCCAGCAGCCCCCCGAGGGGTAACCTAAGGTTT.

The chain carries TRBV5-5 and TRBJ1-1, with D hard to call. CDR1 is SGHKS, CDR2 YYEKEE, per germline (reference sequence). Trimming pared 2 bases from V and 6 bases from J, leaving 17 bases between. There are 15 residues in the CDR3. CDR3 region: CASSLVVPGSAEAFF. The CDR3 DNA reads as TGTGCCAGCAGCTTAGTCGTGCCGGGGTCCGCTGAAGCTTTCTTT.

V gene TRBV14 combines with J gene TRBJ2-7, with D possibly being TRBD1 (5 bases). Germline V gives CDR1 SGHDN, CDR2 FVKESK. Deletions cut 3 bases from V and 3 bases from J, with 9 bases between. CDR3 length: 13 amino acids. CDR3 in amino acids: CASSHVGDYEQYV. The CDR3 nucleotides are TGTGCCAGCAGCCACGTAGGGGACTACGAGCAGTACGTC.

The sample holds one count of this clone. The chain has TRBV5-6 and TRBJ1-1; tentatively, D is TRBD1 (6 bases). Trimming cost V 4 bases and J 1 base, with 20 bases left between them. Germline CDR1 is SGHDT and CDR2 is YYEEEE. This CDR3 comprises 17 residues. In DNA, the CDR3 is TGTGCCAGCAGCCCACTGACAAGAGGGGGTAGGAACACTGAAGCTTTCTTT. This sequence encodes CASSPLTRGGRNTEAFF.

V usage is TRBV24-1 and J usage is TRBJ1-2, with D unresolved. Germline CDR1 reads KGHDR; CDR2 reads SFDVKD. The CDR3 spans 12 residues. V lost 2 bases and J 4 bases, leaving 4 bases between the germline ends. The CDR3 DNA follows: TGTGCCACCAGTGATTGGGGCTATGGCTACACCTTC. It translates to CATSDWGYGYTF.

The chain links TRBV6-5 to TRBJ1-1; possibly TRBD1 for D (6 bases). V lost 2 bases to trimming and J lost 6 bases, with 10 bases between them. The CDR3 consists of 13 residues. CDR1 is MNHEY, CDR2 SVGAGI, per germline. The CDR3 bases are TGTGCCAGCAGTTACAACAGGGACGCTGAAGCTTTCTTT. As protein: CASSYNRDAEAFF.

The V gene is TRBV14, the J gene TRBJ2-1; D is uncertain. CDR3 length: 13 residues. V dropped 6 bases and J dropped 2 bases, with 8 bases sitting between them. Germline V lookup: CDR1 SGHDN, CDR2 FVKESK. The CDR3 region has the DNA TGTGCCAGCAGTGAGCCTCCCTACAATGAGCAGTTCTTC. Amino acids: CASSEPPYNEQFF.

This clone was detected ten times or more. J is TRBJ2-5 and V is TRBV6-1, with 12 nucleotides matching TRBD1. Germline CDR1 MNHNS, CDR2 SASEGT. The CDR3 sequence is 16 residues long. V shed 0 bases and J 5 bases; nucleotides not matched to a gene: 4. DNA for the CDR3: TGTGCCAGCAGTGAAGCAACGGGACAGGGGGCGGAGACCCAGTACTTC. Amino acids: CASSEATGQGAETQYF.

The V gene is TRBV7-2, the J gene TRBJ2-3, with 11 positions matching TRBD2. Germline values: CDR1 SGHTA, CDR2 FQGNSA. Trimming cost V 5 bases and J 4 bases; bases outside gene matches: 5. The CDR3 has 15 amino acids. The CDR3 reads CASSLTSGSADTQYF. CDR3 bases: TGTGCCAGCAGCCTAACTAGCGGGAGCGCAGATACGCAGTATTTT.

J is TRBJ2-3 and V is TRBV29-1; D tentatively reads TRBD1 or TRBD2 (5 bases each). Per the germline V gene, CDR1 is SQVTM and CDR2 is ANQGSEA. Trimming shortened V by 6 bases and J by 6 bases, and 13 bases separated the two germline ends. CDR3 length: 12 residues. CDR3 bases: TGCAGCGTCGAAAAGTGGGACGATACGCAGTATTTT. Translation: CSVEKWDDTQYF.

This chain links TRBV7-2 with TRBJ2-5, with a tentative D call TRBD1 (5 bases). Between the trimmed V and J ends, which lost 3 bases and 2 bases, there was a span of 13 bases. There are 15 residues in the CDR3. CDR1 and CDR2 (germline): SGHTA, FQGNSA. CDR3 nucleotides: TGTGCCAGCAGCTTTATGGACATCTCACAAGAGACCCAGTACTTC. Its translation: CASSFMDISQETQYF.

The chain recombines TRBV4-1 with TRBJ2-1; D possibly corresponds to TRBD1 (5 bases). Trimming shortened V by 5 bases and J by 4 bases, and 15 bases separated the two germline ends. This CDR3 spans 15 amino acids. CDR1 is MGHRA, CDR2 YSYEKL, per germline. The CDR3 DNA reads TGCGCCAGCAGCATTCGTTGGGGCGAATACAATGAGCAGTTCTTC. Translation gives CASSIRWGEYNEQFF.

The chain recombines TRBV11-2 with TRBJ1-1; unclear D gene. This CDR3 has 13 amino acids. The ends were cut back, 10 bases at V and 2 bases at J, with 14 bases in the middle. Germline loops: CDR1 SGHAT, CDR2 FQNNGV. CDR3 DNA sequence: TGTGCCACTGGACCGAGCCCTAACACTGAAGCTTTCTTT. It specifies CATGPSPNTEAFF.

The chain combines TRBV3-1 (or the pseudogene TRBV3-2) with TRBJ2-3; TRBD2 matches 9 bases. The CDR3 is 19 amino acids. With V trimmed by 0 bases and J by 2 bases, 12 bases remained unmatched. The germline V gene encodes CDR1 LGHDT and CDR2 YNNKEL (reference sequence). CDR3 sequence reads: CASSQEGTSRNPNTDTQYF. CDR3 DNA: TGTGCCAGCAGCCAAGAAGGGACTAGCAGAAACCCAAACACAGATACGCAGTATTTT.

This clone has only one observation. The chain combines TRBV1 with TRBJ2-7; the table calls TRBD2, which could not be checked here. TRBV1 is classified as a pseudogene. This CDR3 contains 16 residues. The CDR3 region has the DNA TGCACCAGCAGCCAAGATTTCGGGAGTAAACCCTACGAGCAGTACGTC. Translation gives CTSSQDFGSKPYEQYV.

This chain joins TRBV7-9 and TRBJ2-3; TRBD2 matches 13 bases. The length of the CDR3 is 13 residues. With V trimmed by 5 bases and J by 13 bases, 6 bases remained unmatched. Looked up from germline, CDR1 is SEHNR and CDR2 is FQNEAQ (reference sequence). CDR3 nucleotide sequence: TGTGCCAGCAGCCACGATACTAGCGGGGGGGAGTATTTT. Its protein is CASSHDTSGGEYF.

J is TRBJ2-3 and V is TRBV6-1; 7 bases are shared with TRBD2. The CDR3 runs to 15 residues. V lost 7 bases and J lost 3; bases outside the gene matches: 10. In germline, CDR1 is MNHNS, CDR2 SASEGT. The CDR3 nucleotides read TGTGCCAGCACCATCGGGGGGAGCAGAACAGATACGCAGTATTTT. It is translated as CASTIGGSRTDTQYF.

The rearrangement links TRBV2 to TRBJ2-7, with D tentatively TRBD2 (7 bases). Germline V gene sequence: CDR1 SNHLY, CDR2 FYNNEI. V was cut by 6 bases and J by 0 bases, with 18 bases left in between. The CDR3 runs to 16 residues. This chain's CDR3 is CASRAGARPSSYEQYV. The CDR3 bases are TGTGCCAGCAGGGCGGGGGCGCGACCTAGCTCCTACGAGCAGTACGTC.

The V gene is TRBV9, the J gene TRBJ2-1; no clear D gene. Trimming removed 3 bases at V and 8 bases at J, with 24 bases between. Germline CDR1 reads SGDLS; CDR2 reads YYNGEE. The CDR3 extends over 17 amino acids. The CDR3 loop reads CASSAPLTLFRGDEQFF. The DNA for the CDR3 is TGTGCCAGCAGCGCTCCGTTAACGCTTTTCAGAGGCGATGAGCAGTTCTTC.

The chain carries TRBV2 and TRBJ1-6; 7 nucleotides line up with TRBD1. Germline V gives CDR1 SNHLY, CDR2 FYNNEI. The J segment lost 7 bases and the V segment lost 6 bases, leaving 6 bases of the junction unmatched. The CDR3 has 14 residues. The CDR3 DNA reads TGTGCCAGCAGCCGACAGGGAGGGAATTCACCCCTCCACTTT. Its translation is CASSRQGGNSPLHF.

The chain employs TRBV4-1 and TRBJ1-1, with D perhaps matching TRBD1 (5 bases). Between the trimmed V and J ends, which lost 0 bases and 4 bases, there was a span of 12 bases. The CDR3 spans 15 residues. Germline V lookup: CDR1 MGHRA, CDR2 YSYEKL. The CDR3 coding sequence is TGCGCCAGCAGCCAAGATCCTGAGGGGTTCACTGAAGCTTTCTTT. This sequence encodes CASSQDPEGFTEAFF.

The V call is TRBV30, the J call TRBJ2-2; D gene uncertain. The CDR3 runs to 15 residues. Germline CDR1 is GTSNPN and CDR2 is SVGIG (reference sequence). Trimming took 5 bases from V and 4 from J, leaving 17 bases between them. The CDR3 reads CAWGRSDLSTGELFF. Written as DNA, the CDR3 is TGTGCCTGGGGACGATCGGACCTGTCCACCGGGGAGCTGTTTTTT.

CDR3 bases: TGTGCCAGCAGCCCCCTAAGCTCCTACGAGCAGTACGTC. The encoded protein is CASSPLSSYEQYV. The V and J genes are TRBV28 and TRBJ2-7; D uncertain. Trimming removed 6 bases from V and 0 bases from J, with 9 bases in between. Germline-derived CDR1 and CDR2 are MDHEN and SYDVKM. The CDR3 spans 13 residues.

J is TRBJ2-3 and V is TRBV6-5; weak D call: TRBD2 (6 bases). Germline V gene lookup returns CDR1 MNHEY and CDR2 SVGAGI. The CDR3 extends over 16 amino acids. Trimming removed 2 bases at V and 1 base at J, with 13 bases between. The CDR3 bases are TGTGCCAGCAGTTACGGGGCGGGACTCGGCACAGATACGCAGTATTTT. Residues: CASSYGAGLGTDTQYF.

The table lists this clone with a count of one. The chain carries TRBV5-1 and TRBJ1-1; D gene ambiguous. Trimming removed 3 bases at V and 5 bases at J, with 11 bases between. CDR3 length equals 13 residues. Per germline, CDR1 SGHRS and CDR2 YFSETQ. CDR3 in amino acids: CASSWGRATEAFF. CDR3 nucleotides: TGCGCCAGCAGCTGGGGAAGGGCAACTGAAGCTTTCTTT.

The chain uses TRBV6-2 or TRBV6-3 and TRBJ2-7; D remains unclear. The CDR3 is 18 residues long. V was clipped by 0 bases and J by 3 bases, with 21 bases between them. Germline V lookup: CDR1 MNHEY, CDR2 SVGEGT. In DNA, the CDR3 is TGTGCCAGCAGTTACTCGAGATCTGCAGGTAGTTATTTCTACGAGCAGTACGTC. As protein: CASSYSRSAGSYFYEQYV.

This rearrangement joins TRBV5-1 to TRBJ1-4; D might be TRBD1 (5 bases). Germline loops: CDR1 SGHRS, CDR2 YFSETQ. CDR3 length: 14 residues. Trimming took 4 bases from V and 5 from J, leaving 12 bases between them. This chain's CDR3 is CASSPGTWNEKLFF. The DNA of the CDR3 is TGCGCCAGCAGCCCCGGGACTTGGAATGAAAAACTGTTTTTT.